A single sample is the source of the 3 T cell receptor beta chains below, sequenced in a study of T cells after yellow fever vaccination (dated by TCRdb to about 2019). The treatment or condition label of this sample denotes: live attenuated yellow fever vaccine strain. Library construction relied on 5' RACE. The sequencing machine was an Illumina NovaSeq 6000. The public sequencing data were trimmed at Q25 with fastp and processed into clonotypes with MiXCR by TCRdb, which kept only in-frame beta chains. Under each unique CDR3 protein, matching rows form one entry showing the most common genes and DNA. For this sample there are roughly 160,000 distinct CDR3 sequences; approximately 10% appear just once. The ten largest clones add up to roughly 40% of the sample. The sample in question was CD8+ T cells sorted from PBMCs, obtained 45 days after the yellow fever booster vaccination. These receptors were obtained from a young man who received the YFV17D yellow fever vaccine.

This sequence joins TRBV5-1 and TRBJ2-7; a possible D gene is TRBD2 (6 bases). Trimming took 9 bases from V and 2 from J, leaving 24 bases between them. The germline V gene encodes CDR1 SGHRS and CDR2 YFSETQ. The length of the CDR3 is 16 residues. CDR3 bases: TGCGCCACCCGAGCCGGACTCGGGACTCAGGCCTACGAGCAGTACTTC. The encoded protein is CATRAGLGTQAYEQYF.

This clonotype was counted between two and nine times. The chain recombines TRBV2 with TRBJ2-3, with D possibly matching TRBD1 (6 bases). V lost 10 bases and J 10 bases, leaving 21 bases between the germline ends. The germline CDR1 and CDR2 sequences are SNHLY and FYNNEI. The CDR3 has 13 residues. CDR3 nucleotide sequence: TGTGCCATCTCGCAGGGGCTAGTCTCATCGCAGTATTTT. Translated: CAISQGLVSSQYF. Full variable domain (rest looked up from reference TRBV2 and TRBJ2-3): EPEVTQTPSHQVTQMGQEVILRCVPISNHLYFYWYRQILGQKVEFLVSFYNNEISEKSEIFDDQFSVERPDGSNFTLKIRSTKLEDSAMYFCAISQGLVSSQYFGPGTRLTVL.

This clonotype was counted only a few times. V gene TRBV5-1 combines with J gene TRBJ1-5; D is unresolved. The CDR3 extends over 17 amino acids. Deletions cut 5 bases from V and 1 base from J, with 19 bases between. Germline V gene data show CDR1 as SGHRS and CDR2 as YFSETQ. CDR3 region: CASRQEPTGSSNQPQHF. In DNA, the CDR3 is TGCGCCAGCAGACAAGAACCAACGGGTTCGAGCAATCAGCCCCAGCATTTT.